The rows below give T cell receptor beta chains drawn from one sample of a study of blood T cell repertoires in COVID-19. Only in-frame clones appear in the TCRdb table, and some are missing; sequencing was by immunoSEQ multiplex PCR. The table includes about 110,000 clones, approximately 83% detected once. Sequencing input: peripheral blood. The receptors shown here come from a woman in her 70s with acute or convalescent COVID-19. Each CDR3 is given with its conserved first and last residue. Each record gives: J gene, V gene, D gene, CDR3 length, clone size, CDR3 protein, CDR3 DNA. A D gene is named only where the DNA matches it firmly. Expanded clones get a size class; other rows say once, few or many, or leave the size out.

TRBJ2-3,TRBV7-3,TRBD2,16,few,CASSLTGGSSTDTQYF,TGTGCCAGCAGCTTAACGGGAGGGTCTAGCACAGATACGCAGTATTTT
TRBJ2-7,TRBV27,TRBD2,15,few,CASRLKIAGSYEQYF,TGTGCCAGCAGACTTAAAATAGCGGGTTCCTACGAGCAGTACTTC
TRBJ2-7,TRBV3-1/TRBV3-2,TRBD2,16,-,CASSQEGSGRVGEQYF,TGTGCCAGCAGCCAAGAAGGGAGCGGGAGGGTTGGCGAGCAGTACTTC
TRBJ2-6,TRBV28,TRBD2,15,-,CASRRGDSGANVLTF,TGTGCCAGCAGACGGGGGGATTCTGGGGCCAACGTCCTGACTTTC
TRBJ1-5,TRBV19,TRBD1,16,once,CASSIRPDRRNQPQHF,TGTGCCAGTAGTATTAGACCGGACAGGCGCAATCAGCCCCAGCATTTT
TRBJ2-3,TRBV24-1,-,14,-,CATSDFRGAGTQYF,TGTGCCACCAGTGATTTTCGGGGAGCGGGTACGCAGTATTTT
TRBJ1-6,TRBV14,TRBD1,17,-,CASSQDASTGWNSPLHF,TGTGCCAGCAGCCAAGACGCTTCGACAGGGTGGAATTCACCCCTCCACTTT
TRBJ1-6,TRBV19,-,14,few,CASNSGSWNSPLHF,TGTGCCAGTAACTCAGGGTCGTGGAATTCACCCCTCCACTTT
TRBJ2-3,TRBV4-1,TRBD2,16,once,CASSPFERGSTDTQYF,TGCGCCAGCAGCCCTTTCGAGCGGGGGAGCACAGATACGCAGTATTTT
TRBJ1-2,TRBV28,TRBD1,14,-,CASRTPDRVRGYTF,TGTGCCAGCAGGACACCCGACAGGGTACGGGGCTACACCTTC
TRBJ2-5,TRBV20-1,-,15,-,CSASPSGRAQETQYF,TGCAGTGCTAGTCCCAGCGGACGGGCCCAAGAGACCCAGTACTTC
TRBJ1-2,TRBV28,-,13,-,CASRGQKNYGYTF,TGTGCCAGCAGAGGACAGAAGAACTATGGCTACACCTTC
TRBJ2-7,TRBV5-4,-,13,-,CASSRGQSYEQYF,TGTGCCAGCAGCCGGGGACAATCCTACGAGCAGTACTTC
TRBJ2-3,TRBV29-1,-,13,-,CSVVGGATDTQYF,TGCAGCGTGGTAGGGGGGGCCACAGATACGCAGTATTTT
TRBJ2-5,TRBV5-4,-,14,-,CASTPTQGLETQYF,TGTGCCAGCACCCCGACACAGGGATTGGAGACCCAGTACTTC
TRBJ1-5,TRBV28,TRBD1,13,-,CAIQGAGNQPQHF,TGTGCCATCCAGGGGGCGGGCAATCAGCCCCAGCATTTT
TRBJ1-1,TRBV12-3/TRBV12-4,-,13,-,CASNRGLNTEAFF,TGTGCCAGCAACCGGGGGTTGAACACTGAAGCTTTCTTT
TRBJ2-5,TRBV29-1,TRBD1,12,-,CSTRQGTGTQYF,TGCAGCACTAGACAGGGAACGGGGACCCAGTACTTC
TRBJ1-1,TRBV4-1,-,15,-,CASSRLNRALTEAFF,TGCGCCAGCAGCCGCTTGAACAGGGCCCTCACTGAAGCTTTCTTT
TRBJ1-2,TRBV30,TRBD1,15,-,CAWSVLGGVWPSYTF,TGTGCCTGGAGTGTACTAGGGGGCGTTTGGCCTTCCTACACCTTC
TRBJ1-2,TRBV9,-,16,-,CASSVAGGGMDYGYTF,TGTGCCAGCAGCGTAGCTGGGGGGGGTATGGACTATGGCTACACCTTC
TRBJ2-7,TRBV19,TRBD1,15,-,CASSRGTGATYEQYF,TGTGCCAGTAGTAGGGGGACAGGGGCCACCTACGAGCAGTACTTC
TRBJ1-5,TRBV6-1,TRBD1,15,-,CASSSWTGSNQPQHF,TGTGCCAGCAGTTCCTGGACAGGGTCCAATCAGCCCCAGCATTTT
TRBJ1-5,TRBV24-1,-,14,-,CATSETTVPGPQHF,TGTGCCACCAGTGAAACGACAGTCCCAGGGCCCCAGCATTTT
TRBJ1-2,TRBV19,TRBD1,15,-,CASRPRSGQGEGYTF,TGTGCCAGTAGACCTCGTTCGGGACAGGGGGAAGGCTACACCTTC
TRBJ1-1,TRBV6-5,-,15,-,CASSYSWGGDTEAFF,TGTGCCAGCAGTTACTCCTGGGGGGGCGACACTGAAGCTTTCTTT
TRBJ2-7,TRBV3-1/TRBV3-2,TRBD1,12,-,CASSRSGGEQYF,TGTGCCAGCAGTCGTTCAGGGGGCGAGCAGTACTTC
TRBJ1-3,TRBV6-1,-,15,few,CASSERQDSGNTIYF,TGTGCCAGCAGTGAGAGACAGGATTCTGGAAACACCATATATTTT
TRBJ2-3,TRBV29-1,-,11,-,CSVLLSDTQYF,TGCAGCGTTCTCTTGTCAGATACGCAGTATTTT
TRBJ2-4,TRBV27,TRBD2,18,once,CASSSGTSGIGGENIQYF,TGTGCCAGCAGTTCTGGGACTAGCGGGATTGGGGGGGAAAACATTCAGTACTTC
TRBJ1-5,TRBV3-1/TRBV3-2,-,12,-,CASSQDRSPQHF,TGTGCCAGCAGCCAAGACCGTTCTCCCCAGCATTTT
TRBJ1-2,TRBV3-1/TRBV3-2,-,15,-,CASSQGFNSWYGYTF,TGTGCCAGCAGCCAAGGTTTTAACAGTTGGTATGGCTACACCTTC
TRBJ1-1,TRBV10-2,-,12,once,CASSGANTEAFF,TGCGCCAGCAGTGGGGCTAACACTGAAGCTTTCTTT
TRBJ1-1,TRBV7-2,-,15,-,CASSSRTVQGAEAFF,TGTGCCAGCAGCTCAAGGACGGTCCAGGGCGCTGAAGCTTTCTTT
TRBJ1-1,TRBV2,-,14,-,CASRGGGVSTEAFF,TGTGCCAGCAGAGGTGGGGGGGTCAGCACTGAAGCTTTCTTT
TRBJ2-3,TRBV7-9,TRBD2,15,-,CASGRTSPNSDTQYF,TGTGCCAGCGGCCGGACTAGCCCTAACTCAGATACGCAGTATTTT
TRBJ2-3,TRBV6-5,-,15,-,CASKVRAGFADTQYF,TGTGCCAGCAAGGTTCGGGCAGGGTTCGCAGATACGCAGTATTTT
TRBJ2-7,TRBV11-2,TRBD1,16,-,CASSSPSGQGVYEQYF,TGTGCCAGCAGCTCCCCGTCGGGACAGGGGGTCTACGAGCAGTACTTC
TRBJ2-7,TRBV30,TRBD1,14,-,CAWSKNRGSYEQYF,TGTGCCTGGAGTAAAAACAGGGGTTCCTACGAGCAGTACTTC
TRBJ2-2,TRBV4-3,-,16,few,CASSREGGFGAGELFF,TGCGCCAGCAGCCGAGAGGGGGGATTCGGGGCCGGGGAGCTGTTTTTT
TRBJ1-1,TRBV12-3/TRBV12-4,-,11,-,CASSRGNEAFF,TGTGCCAGCAGTCGGGGGAATGAAGCTTTCTTT
TRBJ1-1,TRBV14,-,14,-,CASSKQRGGPEAFF,TGTGCCAGCAGTAAGCAGCGAGGGGGACCTGAAGCTTTCTTT
TRBJ1-2,TRBV28,-,13,-,CATSRGASYGYTF,TGTGCCACCAGTCGGGGGGCTAGCTATGGCTACACCTTC
TRBJ2-4,TRBV7-9,-,14,-,CASSLGVGQNIQYF,TGTGCCAGCAGCTTAGGTGTTGGGCAAAACATTCAGTACTTC
TRBJ1-4,TRBV6-5,-,16,-,CASSYLARGTNEKLFF,TGTGCCAGCAGTTACCTAGCTCGGGGAACTAATGAAAAACTGTTTTTT
TRBJ2-7,TRBV30,-,15,once,CAWSLRQALSYEQYF,TGTGCCTGGAGTCTTCGACAGGCCCTTTCCTACGAGCAGTACTTC
TRBJ2-2,TRBV9,-,15,-,CASSTTGTTTGELFF,TGTGCCAGCAGCACAACCGGGACAACCACCGGGGAGCTGTTTTTT
TRBJ2-2,TRBV6-5,-,14,-,CASSYRGYTGELFF,TGTGCCAGCAGTTACAGGGGGTACACCGGGGAGCTGTTTTTT
TRBJ1-4,TRBV7-2,-,14,-,CASSLDKGIEKLFF,TGTGCCAGCAGCTTAGATAAGGGGATTGAAAAACTGTTTTTT
TRBJ1-2,TRBV19,-,11,-,CASTNQGLSTF,TGTGCCAGTACAAACCAGGGCCTCTCCACCTTC
TRBJ2-4,TRBV11-2,-,14,-,CASSSRLAKNIQYF,TGTGCCAGCAGTTCGCGGCTAGCCAAAAACATTCAGTACTTC